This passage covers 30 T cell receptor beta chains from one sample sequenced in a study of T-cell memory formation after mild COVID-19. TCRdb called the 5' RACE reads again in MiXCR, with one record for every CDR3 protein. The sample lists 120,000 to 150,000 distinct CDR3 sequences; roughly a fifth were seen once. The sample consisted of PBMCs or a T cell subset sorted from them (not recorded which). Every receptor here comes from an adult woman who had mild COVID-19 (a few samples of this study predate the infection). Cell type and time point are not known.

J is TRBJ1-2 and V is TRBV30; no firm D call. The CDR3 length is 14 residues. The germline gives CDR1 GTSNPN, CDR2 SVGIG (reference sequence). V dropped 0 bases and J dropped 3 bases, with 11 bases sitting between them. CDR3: CAWSVFGRYYGYTF. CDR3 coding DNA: TGTGCCTGGAGTGTTTTTGGGCGGTACTATGGCTACACCTTC.

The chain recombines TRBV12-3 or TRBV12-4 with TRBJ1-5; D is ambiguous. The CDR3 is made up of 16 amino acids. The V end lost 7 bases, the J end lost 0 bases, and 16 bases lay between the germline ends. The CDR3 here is CASTLRGYDSNQPQHF. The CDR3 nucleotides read TGTGCCAGCACCCTGCGAGGGTACGATAGCAATCAGCCCCAGCATTTT.

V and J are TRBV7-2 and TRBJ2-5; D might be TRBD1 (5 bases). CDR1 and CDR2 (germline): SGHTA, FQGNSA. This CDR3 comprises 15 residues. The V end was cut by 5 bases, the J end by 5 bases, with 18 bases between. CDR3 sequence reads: CASSRRAGSEETQYF. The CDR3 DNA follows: TGTGCCAGCAGCCGTAGGGCAGGGTCCGAGGAGACCCAGTACTTC.

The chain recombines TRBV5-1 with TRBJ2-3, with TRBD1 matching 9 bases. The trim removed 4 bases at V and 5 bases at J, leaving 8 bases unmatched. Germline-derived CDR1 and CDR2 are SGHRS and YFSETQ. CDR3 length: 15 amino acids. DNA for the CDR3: TGCGCCAGCAGCGACCCGGGACAGGGCAGAGATACGCAGTATTTT. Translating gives CASSDPGQGRDTQYF.

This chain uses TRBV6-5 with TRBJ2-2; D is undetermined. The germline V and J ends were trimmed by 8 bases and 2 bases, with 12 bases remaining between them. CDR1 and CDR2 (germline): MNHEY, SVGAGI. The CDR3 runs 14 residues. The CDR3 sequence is CASLSPGNTGELFF. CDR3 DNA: TGTGCCAGCCTAAGCCCAGGAAACACCGGGGAGCTGTTTTTT.

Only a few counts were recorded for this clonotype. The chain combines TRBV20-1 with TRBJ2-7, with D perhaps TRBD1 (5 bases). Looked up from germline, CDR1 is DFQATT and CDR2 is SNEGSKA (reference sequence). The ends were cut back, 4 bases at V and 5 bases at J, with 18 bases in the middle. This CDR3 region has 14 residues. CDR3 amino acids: CSATESTGRDEQYF. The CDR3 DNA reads TGCAGTGCTACCGAGAGTACAGGTCGGGACGAGCAGTACTTC.

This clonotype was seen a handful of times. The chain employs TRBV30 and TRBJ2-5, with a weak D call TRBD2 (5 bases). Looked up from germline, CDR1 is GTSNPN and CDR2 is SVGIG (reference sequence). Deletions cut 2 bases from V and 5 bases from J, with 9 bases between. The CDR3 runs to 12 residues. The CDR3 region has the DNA TGTGCCTGGAGTTCGGGGTCCGAGACCCAGTACTTC. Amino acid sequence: CAWSSGSETQYF.

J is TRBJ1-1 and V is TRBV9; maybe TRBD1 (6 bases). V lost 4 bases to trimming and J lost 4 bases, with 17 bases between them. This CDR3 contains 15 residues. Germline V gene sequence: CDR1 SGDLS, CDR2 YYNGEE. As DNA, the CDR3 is TGTGCCAGCAGCAAGGGGGGGGCCCAGCCCACTGAAGCTTTCTTT. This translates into CASSKGGAQPTEAFF.

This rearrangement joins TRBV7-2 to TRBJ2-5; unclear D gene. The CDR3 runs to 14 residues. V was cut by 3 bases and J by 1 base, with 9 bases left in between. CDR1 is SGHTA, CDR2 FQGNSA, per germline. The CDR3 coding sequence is TGTGCCAGCAGCTTTGGCAGGAGCCAAGAGACCCAGTACTTC. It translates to CASSFGRSQETQYF. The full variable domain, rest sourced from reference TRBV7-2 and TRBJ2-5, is GAGVSQSPSNKVTEKGKDVELRCDPISGHTALYWYRQSLGQGLEFLIYFQGNSAPDKSGLPSDRFSAERTGGSVSTLTIQRTQQEDSAVYLCASSFGRSQETQYFGPGTRLLVL.

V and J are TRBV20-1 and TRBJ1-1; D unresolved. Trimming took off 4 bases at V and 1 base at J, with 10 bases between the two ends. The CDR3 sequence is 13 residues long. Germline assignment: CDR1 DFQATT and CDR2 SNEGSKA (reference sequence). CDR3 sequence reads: CSATQDSNTEAFF. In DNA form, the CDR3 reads TGCAGTGCTACACAAGATTCGAACACTGAAGCTTTCTTT.

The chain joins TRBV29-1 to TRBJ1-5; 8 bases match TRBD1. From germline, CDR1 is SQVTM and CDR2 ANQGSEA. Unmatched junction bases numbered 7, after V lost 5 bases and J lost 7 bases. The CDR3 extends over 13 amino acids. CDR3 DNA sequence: TGCAGCGTTTCCCAGGGGGCGCGGCAGCCCCAGCATTTT. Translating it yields CSVSQGARQPQHF. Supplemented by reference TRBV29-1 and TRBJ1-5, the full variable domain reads SAVISQKPSRDICQRGTSLTIQCQVDSQVTMMFWYRQQPGQSLTLIATANQGSEATYESGFVIDKFPISRPNLTFSTLTVSNMSPEDSSIYLCSVSQGARQPQHFGDGTRLSIL.

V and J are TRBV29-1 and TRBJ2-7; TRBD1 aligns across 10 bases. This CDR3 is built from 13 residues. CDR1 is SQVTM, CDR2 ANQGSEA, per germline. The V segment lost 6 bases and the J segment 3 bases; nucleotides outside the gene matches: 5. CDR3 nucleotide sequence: TGCAGCGTACCGGGACAGGGGTACTACGAGCAGTACTTC. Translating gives CSVPGQGYYEQYF.

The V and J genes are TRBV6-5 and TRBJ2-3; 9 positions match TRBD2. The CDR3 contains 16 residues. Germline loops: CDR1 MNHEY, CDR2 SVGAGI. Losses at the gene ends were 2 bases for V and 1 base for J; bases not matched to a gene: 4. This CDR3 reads CASSYGSGRRTDTQYF. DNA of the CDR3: TGTGCCAGCAGTTACGGTAGCGGGAGACGCACAGATACGCAGTATTTT.

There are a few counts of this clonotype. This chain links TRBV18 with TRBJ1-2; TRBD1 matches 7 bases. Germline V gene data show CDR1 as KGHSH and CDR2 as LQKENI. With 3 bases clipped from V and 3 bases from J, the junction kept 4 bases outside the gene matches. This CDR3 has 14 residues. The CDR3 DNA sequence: TGTGCCAGCTCACCCACCGGGACAGACTATGGCTACACCTTC. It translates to CASSPTGTDYGYTF.

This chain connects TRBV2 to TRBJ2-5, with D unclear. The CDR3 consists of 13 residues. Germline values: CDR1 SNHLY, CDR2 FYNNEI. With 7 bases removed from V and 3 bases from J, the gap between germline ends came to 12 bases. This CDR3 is CASTKEYKETQYF. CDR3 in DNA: TGTGCCAGCACTAAGGAGTACAAAGAGACCCAGTACTTC.

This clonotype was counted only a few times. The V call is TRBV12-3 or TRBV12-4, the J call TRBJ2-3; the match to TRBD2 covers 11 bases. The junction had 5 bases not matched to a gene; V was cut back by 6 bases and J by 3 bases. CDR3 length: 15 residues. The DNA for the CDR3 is TGTGCCAGCAGGTTCCTAGCGGGGGGTACAGATACGCAGTATTTT. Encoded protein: CASRFLAGGTDTQYF.

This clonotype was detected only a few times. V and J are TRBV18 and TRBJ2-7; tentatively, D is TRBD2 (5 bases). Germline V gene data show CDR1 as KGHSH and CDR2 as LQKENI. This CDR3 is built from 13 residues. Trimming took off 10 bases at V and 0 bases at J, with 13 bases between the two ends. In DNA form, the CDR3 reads TGTGCCACCGGGGAGTCCCTCTCCTACGAGCAGTACTTC. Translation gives CATGESLSYEQYF.

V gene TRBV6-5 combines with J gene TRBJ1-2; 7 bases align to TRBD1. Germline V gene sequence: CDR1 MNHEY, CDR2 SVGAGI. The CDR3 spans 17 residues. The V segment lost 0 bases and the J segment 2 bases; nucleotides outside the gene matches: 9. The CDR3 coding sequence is TGTGCCAGCAGTTACTCGAAGGGGACAGCAAGGAACTATGGCTACACCTTC. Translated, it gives CASSYSKGTARNYGYTF.

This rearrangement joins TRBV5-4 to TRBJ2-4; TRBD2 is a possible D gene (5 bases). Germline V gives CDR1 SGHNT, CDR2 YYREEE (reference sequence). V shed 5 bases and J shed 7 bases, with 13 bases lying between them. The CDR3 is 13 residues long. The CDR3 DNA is TGTGCCAGCAGACCTCTTAGGGAGAACATTCAGTACTTC. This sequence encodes CASRPLRENIQYF. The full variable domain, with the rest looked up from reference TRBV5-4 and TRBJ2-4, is ETGVTQSPTHLIKTRGQQVTLRCSSQSGHNTVSWYQQALGQGPQFIFQYYREEENGRGNFPPRFSGLQFPNYSSELNVNALELDDSALYLCASRPLRENIQYFGAGTRLSVL.

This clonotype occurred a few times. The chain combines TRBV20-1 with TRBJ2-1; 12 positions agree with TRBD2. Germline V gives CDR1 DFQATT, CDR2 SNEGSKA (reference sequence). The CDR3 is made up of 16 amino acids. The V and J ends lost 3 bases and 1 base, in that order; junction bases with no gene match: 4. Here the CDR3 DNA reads TGCAGTGCTAGTACTAGCGGGAGGTGGTCCTACAATGAGCAGTTCTTC. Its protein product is CSASTSGRWSYNEQFF.

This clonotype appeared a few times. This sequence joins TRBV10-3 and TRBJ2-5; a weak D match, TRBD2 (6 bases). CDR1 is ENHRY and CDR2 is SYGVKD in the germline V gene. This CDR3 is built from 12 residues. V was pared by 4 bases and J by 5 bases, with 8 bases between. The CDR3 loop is CAISGGKETQYF. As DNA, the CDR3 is TGTGCCATCAGTGGCGGGAAGGAGACCCAGTACTTC.

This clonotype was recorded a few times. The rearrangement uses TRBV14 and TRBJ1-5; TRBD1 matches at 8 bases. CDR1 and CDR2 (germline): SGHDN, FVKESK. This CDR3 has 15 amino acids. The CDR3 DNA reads TGTCCAAGCATTACTCGGGACAGGCCCGGAGAGCCCCAGCATTTT. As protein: CPSITRDRPGEPQHF.

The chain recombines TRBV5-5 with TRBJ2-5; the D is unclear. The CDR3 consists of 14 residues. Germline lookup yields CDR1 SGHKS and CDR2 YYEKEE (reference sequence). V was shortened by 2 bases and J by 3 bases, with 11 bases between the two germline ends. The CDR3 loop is CASSFSANEETQYF. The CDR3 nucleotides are TGTGCCAGCAGCTTCTCCGCGAACGAAGAGACCCAGTACTTC.

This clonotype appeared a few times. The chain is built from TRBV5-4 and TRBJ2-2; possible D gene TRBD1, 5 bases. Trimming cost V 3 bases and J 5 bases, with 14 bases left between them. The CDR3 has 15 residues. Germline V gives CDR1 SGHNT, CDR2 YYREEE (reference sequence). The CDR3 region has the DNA TGTGCCAGCAGCTCAAGCGCAGGGCAAACCGGGGAGCTGTTTTTT. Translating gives CASSSSAGQTGELFF.

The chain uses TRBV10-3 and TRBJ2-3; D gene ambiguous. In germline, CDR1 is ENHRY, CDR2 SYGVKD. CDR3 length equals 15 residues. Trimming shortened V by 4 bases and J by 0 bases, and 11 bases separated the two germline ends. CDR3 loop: CAISVRLVSTDTQYF. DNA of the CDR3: TGTGCCATCAGTGTAAGGCTAGTGAGCACAGATACGCAGTATTTT.

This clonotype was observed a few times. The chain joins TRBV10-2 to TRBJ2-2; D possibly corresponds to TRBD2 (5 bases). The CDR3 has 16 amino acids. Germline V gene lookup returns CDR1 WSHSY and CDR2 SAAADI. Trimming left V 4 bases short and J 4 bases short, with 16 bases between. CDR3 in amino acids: CASSGSGLRGTGELFF. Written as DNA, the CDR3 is TGCGCCAGCAGTGGCTCAGGACTTCGGGGCACCGGGGAGCTGTTTTTT.

CDR3 coding DNA: TGTGCCAGCAGTACTAGGGTCTACTATGGCTACACCTTC. Translation: CASSTRVYYGYTF. V gene TRBV12-3 or TRBV12-4 combines with J gene TRBJ1-2; D unclear. V was clipped by 5 bases and J by 3 bases, with 10 bases between them. CDR3 length: 13 amino acids.

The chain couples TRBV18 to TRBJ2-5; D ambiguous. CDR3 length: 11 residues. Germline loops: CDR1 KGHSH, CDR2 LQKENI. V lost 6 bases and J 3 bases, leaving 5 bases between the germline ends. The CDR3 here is CASSPKETQYF. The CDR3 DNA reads TGTGCCAGCTCGCCGAAAGAGACCCAGTACTTC.

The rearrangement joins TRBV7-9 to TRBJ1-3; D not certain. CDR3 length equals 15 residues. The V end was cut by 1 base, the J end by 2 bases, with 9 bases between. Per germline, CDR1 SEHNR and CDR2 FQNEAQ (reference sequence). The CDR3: CASSLGEAPGNTIYF. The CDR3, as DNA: TGTGCCAGCAGCTTAGGGGAAGCGCCTGGAAACACCATATATTTT.

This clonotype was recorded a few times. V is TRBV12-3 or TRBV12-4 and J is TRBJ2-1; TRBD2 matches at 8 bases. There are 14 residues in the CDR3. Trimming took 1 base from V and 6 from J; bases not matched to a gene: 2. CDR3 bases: TGTGCCAGCAGTTTAGGTAGCGGGGCCAATGAGCAGTTCTTC. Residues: CASSLGSGANEQFF.